These 2 T cell receptor beta chains share one sample of origin, sequenced in a study of shared clonotypes between healthy human individuals. Libraries were prepared by immunoSEQ multiplex PCR; TCRdb keeps only in-frame clonotypes and omits some of them. Found here are more than 550,000 clones, approximately 77% of them singletons; the top ten hold approximately 1.7%. What was sequenced was memory CD4+ T cells sorted from blood. Indicated subset: CD45RA-negative fraction. The receptors derive from a woman aged 30 to 39 in good health.

This chain connects TRBV7-9 to TRBJ1-1; D is unclear. From germline, CDR1 is SEHNR and CDR2 FQNEAQ (reference sequence). V lost 6 bases to trimming and J lost 3 bases, with 11 bases between them. The CDR3 runs 13 residues. The CDR3 nucleotides read TGTGCCAGCAGAACCCAAGGAGACACTGAAGCTTTCTTT. Translated: CASRTQGDTEAFF.

This clone appeared a few times. This chain connects TRBV12-5 to TRBJ2-1; 7 bases are shared with TRBD1. This CDR3 has 14 amino acids. V shed 1 base and J 9 bases; nucleotides not matched to a gene: 6. Germline V gene data show CDR1 as LGHNT and CDR2 as FRNRAP. The CDR3, as DNA: TGTGCTAGTGGTTTGGCAGACAGGGCGGGTGAGCAGTTCTTC. It is translated as CASGLADRAGEQFF.